The rows below give T cell receptor beta chains drawn from one sample of a study of T cells in Graves' hyperthyroidism and ophthalmopathy. TCRdb re-called the multiplex PCR reads through MiXCR, storing one row per CDR3 protein. The sample consists of about 270,000 distinct CDR3 sequences, roughly 20% of them appearing once. The specimen sequenced was blood. These TCRs come from a man aged 25 to 40 with Graves' ophthalmopathy. Both conserved end residues are trimmed from each CDR3.

cdr3_aa	v_call	j_call
ASSYLGSYEQY	TRBV6-8	TRBJ2-7
ASSAGLAGGDEQF	TRBV19	TRBJ2-1
ASSRSQGSSGYNEQF	TRBV4-2	TRBJ2-1
ASSQGSGRAFNEQF	TRBV4-1	TRBJ2-1
ASSPLPGLAGPYNEQF	TRBV6-1	TRBJ2-1
SADGGADEQF	TRBV20-1	TRBJ2-1
ASSSRVSNQPQH	TRBV2	TRBJ1-5
ASSAVDSNQPQH	TRBV6-1	TRBJ1-5
AWSEPGAYNEQF	TRBV30	TRBJ2-1
ASSVGYFSGNTIY	TRBV9	TRBJ1-3
ASSSFPSPGNTIY	TRBV5-1	TRBJ1-3
ASSLGADYEQY	TRBV3-1	TRBJ2-7
SARSTSGALYEQY	TRBV20-1	TRBJ2-7
ASGLPGDSEQY	TRBV12-5	TRBJ2-7
ASSRTRIREQY	TRBV28	TRBJ2-7
AWRARVRRNFYNEQF	TRBV30	TRBJ2-1
ASGTEPYNEQF	TRBV6-1	TRBJ2-1
ASRPDRIGTQY	TRBV19	TRBJ2-5
ASSYSGAKAEQY	TRBV6-6	TRBJ2-7
ASSLKSADTIY	TRBV7-2	TRBJ1-3
ASSSQTGVGETQY	TRBV7-9	TRBJ2-5
AWTPGTGISGYT	TRBV30	TRBJ1-2
ASSLLAGVINTGELF	TRBV28	TRBJ2-2
ASSVARENEKLF	TRBV2	TRBJ1-4
ASGLSGPPFYGYT	TRBV12-5	TRBJ1-2
ASSLGWEVAEAF	TRBV7-8	TRBJ1-1
ATGDLAENIQY	TRBV6-1	TRBJ2-4
ASSEYRETQY	TRBV10-2	TRBJ2-5
ASSLGQGLNQETQY	TRBV5-1	TRBJ2-5
AWSNPGANVLT	TRBV30	TRBJ2-6
ASSSGTLFSSLSTGELF	TRBV7-9	TRBJ2-2
ASSSGQGPNEQY	TRBV5-1	TRBJ2-7
ASTRGPPMGRYEQY	TRBV5-6	TRBJ2-7
ASRLGGGEAF	TRBV11-3	TRBJ1-1
AVGWANVLT	TRBV28	TRBJ2-6
ASALGLAGYEQY	TRBV11-2	TRBJ2-7
ASSPVAGGSDTQY	TRBV5-4	TRBJ2-3
ATSDLSTGTGSSGELF	TRBV24-1	TRBJ2-2
SAIRHGQGLSYEQY	TRBV20-1	TRBJ2-7
SAILASDPNTEAF	TRBV20-1	TRBJ1-1
ATGTGTNYGYT	TRBV24-1	TRBJ1-2
ASSQRVVNTEAF	TRBV5-1	TRBJ1-1
ASSLAGQLMNTEAF	TRBV11-3	TRBJ1-1
ASSLNTASRGYT	TRBV5-6	TRBJ1-2
ASSPNRVTFEYGYT	TRBV5-1	TRBJ1-2
SAARGTGVTDTQY	TRBV20-1	TRBJ2-3
ASSLGQGVTQY	TRBV27	TRBJ2-3
ASSERDRGGGYT	TRBV2	TRBJ1-2